This T cell receptor (beta chain) was identified in a study of CD8+ T cells in alopecia areata. On the study more broadly: It was oral tofacitinib, at 5 to 10 mg twice daily, that treated patients received. For treated patients, severity scores reflected the percentage of scalp area affected.

Treatment denoted: oral pan-JAK inhibitor, 5-10 mg twice daily. The germline CDR1 and CDR2 sequences are MGHRA and YSYEKL. There are 15 residues in the CDR3. Trimming removed 0 bases at V and 9 bases at J, with 15 bases between. Following extraction, RNA underwent reverse transcription to cDNA, which served as the sequencing template. The data were produced by immunoSEQ multiplex PCR, yet TCRdb's version contains in-frame clones alone and is incomplete. Of over 150,000 clones listed, roughly three fifths were seen once; the top ten hold roughly 13%. This clonotype was obtained from a human donor with alopecia areata. The chain carries TRBV4-1 and TRBJ2-4, with D perhaps TRBD1 (5 bases). The sample in question was CD8+ T cells sorted from blood, obtained at week 24, from a patient treated with tofacitinib. CDR3 amino acids: CASSQEWAERGIQYF. CDR3 nucleotide sequence: TGCGCCAGCAGCCAAGAGTGGGCTGAAAGGGGCATTCAGTACTTC.